This T cell receptor (beta chain) was obtained from a study of cytomegalovirus exposure and HLA in healthy donors. Study observations and caveats: An analysis done earlier found most TCR beta V segments productive about 90% or about 30% of the time. Per published accounts, TCR beta sequences correctly predicted the HLA-A and HLA-B alleles of most subjects.

PCR primers comprised 60 Vbeta and 13 Jbeta primers. Methods used by the authors: Unique TCR beta chains numbered roughly 84 million in a later analysis, with roughly 11 million shared. Sequencing was performed with immunoSEQ multiplex PCR; in TCRdb, only in-frame clones are kept and a portion is missing. D and trimming were read from the DNA, whereas the V and J calls and clone size are those reported in that table. Here the sample spans 150,000 to 200,000 clones, more than 70% being singletons. This clone was detected once. Its target is not known. The CDR3 extends over 15 amino acids. V dropped 1 base and J dropped 2 bases, with 9 bases sitting between them. Germline CDR1 reads MNHEY; CDR2 reads SMNVEV (reference sequence).

The chain has TRBV27 and TRBJ2-1; TRBD1 might be the D (5 bases). The TCR comes from a young man in good health and CMV-seropositive. The source material was PBMCs. This CDR3 is CASSLLPGTYNEQFF. DNA for the CDR3: TGTGCCAGCAGTTTATTGCCAGGGACCTACAATGAGCAGTTCTTC.